The rows below give T cell receptor beta chains drawn from one sample of a study of blood T cell repertoires in COVID-19. Clones were read by immunoSEQ multiplex PCR, and TCRdb kept only the in-frame ones, dropping some. The data hold some 70,000 clones, with roughly 70% observed a single time. Specimen: peripheral blood. Receptor source: a man aged 55 to 69 with acute or convalescent COVID-19. CDR3s include the opening cysteine and the closing phenylalanine or tryptophan. The order of the fields is CDR3 DNA, CDR3 protein, V gene, J gene, clone size, D gene. A D gene is named only where the DNA matches it firmly. The size of a clone is reported for some rows only, either as once, few or many, or as a class for expanded clones.

DNA: TGTGCCAGCAGTGAAAAACGGGGGGATGAGCAGTTCTTC
CDR3: CASSEKRGDEQFF
V: TRBV2
J: TRBJ2-1
size: -
D: TRBD2

DNA: TGTGCCAGCAGTACTGTGGGGGCGAGCTCCTACGAGCAGTACTTC
CDR3: CASSTVGASSYEQYF
V: TRBV6-5
J: TRBJ2-7
size: -
D: -

DNA: TGTGCCAGCAGTGAAGCGATGGGGACACCTATGAACACTGAAGCTTTCTTT
CDR3: CASSEAMGTPMNTEAFF
V: TRBV2
J: TRBJ1-1
size: few
D: -

DNA: TGTGCCAGCACCTCAGGGGGTGTGATTAGCAATCAGCCCCAGCATTTT
CDR3: CASTSGGVISNQPQHF
V: TRBV28
J: TRBJ1-5
size: -
D: TRBD1

DNA: TGCGCCAGCAGCTTGCAGGGGATCGTGTACAATGAGCAGTTCTTC
CDR3: CASSLQGIVYNEQFF
V: TRBV5-1
J: TRBJ2-1
size: -
D: -

DNA: TGCGCCAGCAGCTTGGTGGGACACTTGAACACTGAAGCTTTCTTT
CDR3: CASSLVGHLNTEAFF
V: TRBV5-1
J: TRBJ1-1
size: -
D: -

DNA: TGTGCCAGCAGTTACTCGAAAGGGGATACAGGCTACACCTTC
CDR3: CASSYSKGDTGYTF
V: TRBV6-5
J: TRBJ1-2
size: -
D: -

DNA: TGTGCCAGCAGCCGAATTACTAGGTCCGGTTTCAATGAGCAGTTCTTC
CDR3: CASSRITRSGFNEQFF
V: TRBV7-3
J: TRBJ2-1
size: -
D: -

DNA: TGTGCCAGCAGTTTAACGGGGGGTAAAAAGACCCAGTACTTC
CDR3: CASSLTGGKKTQYF
V: TRBV28
J: TRBJ2-5
size: -
D: TRBD2

DNA: TGTGCCAGCAGTTCGATCCAGGGGAAGCACACAGATACGCAGTATTTT
CDR3: CASSSIQGKHTDTQYF
V: TRBV27
J: TRBJ2-3
size: once
D: -

DNA: TGTGCCAGCAGCTTAGACAGTCCTAATCAGCCCCAGCATTTT
CDR3: CASSLDSPNQPQHF
V: TRBV11-2
J: TRBJ1-5
size: -
D: -

DNA: TGTGCCAGCAGCCCCGGGCTGGGGGGAGGCTACACCTTC
CDR3: CASSPGLGGGYTF
V: TRBV13
J: TRBJ1-2
size: -
D: -

DNA: TGTGCCAGCAGCTCAGCGGGGGGGAAGTCAGATACGCAGTATTTT
CDR3: CASSSAGGKSDTQYF
V: TRBV13
J: TRBJ2-3
size: -
D: TRBD2

DNA: TGTGCCAGCAGTGTGCCTATCCCTAGTTCCTACAATGAGCAGTTCTTC
CDR3: CASSVPIPSSYNEQFF
V: TRBV2
J: TRBJ2-1
size: -
D: -

DNA: TGTGCCAGCTCACCAATCTCCTCTGGGGCCAACGTCCTGACTTTC
CDR3: CASSPISSGANVLTF
V: TRBV18
J: TRBJ2-6
size: -
D: -

DNA: TGTGCCACCAGCAGAGGCCTAGACAGGGTAGTTGGCTACACCTTC
CDR3: CATSRGLDRVVGYTF
V: TRBV15
J: TRBJ1-2
size: -
D: TRBD1

DNA: TGTGCCAGCAGCCCCCTAGACTACGACGGTCGATATGGCTACACCTTC
CDR3: CASSPLDYDGRYGYTF
V: TRBV7-9
J: TRBJ1-2
size: once
D: -

DNA: TGTGCCAGCAGTGAATCCCCCCTAACTAGGAGGTCCTACAATGAGCAGTTCTTC
CDR3: CASSESPLTRRSYNEQFF
V: TRBV6-1
J: TRBJ2-1
size: -
D: -

DNA: TGTGCCAGCAGCGTATTGGGACTAGCGGGAGTTTTAAACACCGGGGAGCTGTTTTTT
CDR3: CASSVLGLAGVLNTGELFF
V: TRBV7-8
J: TRBJ2-2
size: -
D: TRBD2

DNA: TGTGCCAGCAGCCAAGCAACAGGGGGGGACGGGGAGCTGTTTTTT
CDR3: CASSQATGGDGELFF
V: TRBV3-1/TRBV3-2
J: TRBJ2-2
size: -
D: -

DNA: TGCGCCAGCAGCTTGACCCAGGGGATGGACACGCAGTATTTT
CDR3: CASSLTQGMDTQYF
V: TRBV5-1
J: TRBJ2-3
size: -
D: -

DNA: TGTGCCAGCAGTTCGACTTCCCAAGCCAACGAGCAGTACTTC
CDR3: CASSSTSQANEQYF
V: TRBV6-5
J: TRBJ2-7
size: -
D: -

DNA: TGTGCCAGTAGTTCCACCGGGGGCACAGATACGCAGTATTTT
CDR3: CASSSTGGTDTQYF
V: TRBV19
J: TRBJ2-3
size: -
D: -

DNA: TGTGCCAGCAGTTATTTCACTAGCGGGTACACAGATACGCAGTATTTT
CDR3: CASSYFTSGYTDTQYF
V: TRBV6-6
J: TRBJ2-3
size: -
D: TRBD2

DNA: TGTGCCAGCAGTGAAGCCCGGGGACGGGGGTTCTATGGCTACACCTTC
CDR3: CASSEARGRGFYGYTF
V: TRBV6-1
J: TRBJ1-2
size: -
D: -

DNA: TGTGCCAGCAGCCCGATCCCTGGACAGGGGGGCTCCTACAATGAGCAGTTCTTC
CDR3: CASSPIPGQGGSYNEQFF
V: TRBV13
J: TRBJ2-1
size: -
D: TRBD1

DNA: TGCGCCAGCAGCCCCGGGACAGGCATTAACACAGATACGCAGTATTTT
CDR3: CASSPGTGINTDTQYF
V: TRBV5-1
J: TRBJ2-3
size: -
D: TRBD1

DNA: TGTGCCTGGAATTCTGTGAACACCGGGGAGCTGTTTTTT
CDR3: CAWNSVNTGELFF
V: TRBV30
J: TRBJ2-2
size: -
D: -

DNA: TGCGCCAGCAGCGGGATAGCGGGGGCAGGATCCAACAATGAGCAGTTCTTC
CDR3: CASSGIAGAGSNNEQFF
V: TRBV4-1
J: TRBJ2-1
size: medium-sized
D: TRBD2

DNA: TGTGCCACCAGCAGAGATCATGGGGGGTACGAGCAGTACTTC
CDR3: CATSRDHGGYEQYF
V: TRBV15
J: TRBJ2-7
size: once
D: -

DNA: TGTGCCAGCAGCTTAGCGGCCGGGATGGGCTACACCTTC
CDR3: CASSLAAGMGYTF
V: TRBV7-6
J: TRBJ1-2
size: -
D: -

DNA: TGTGCCAGCAGCCGAGGACAGGGTGATGGCTACACCTTC
CDR3: CASSRGQGDGYTF
V: TRBV7-2
J: TRBJ1-2
size: -
D: TRBD1

DNA: TGTGCCAGCAGCCCGAGACGGCGGGGGCTACAATCGAACACCGGGGAGCTGTTTTTT
CDR3: CASSPRRRGLQSNTGELFF
V: TRBV7-8
J: TRBJ2-2
size: few
D: -

DNA: TGTGCCAGCAGCTTACTTAGGACAGGGATAAACTATGGCTACACCTTC
CDR3: CASSLLRTGINYGYTF
V: TRBV7-2
J: TRBJ1-2
size: -
D: TRBD1

DNA: TGTGCCAGCCCCCGGGCAGGGGCCCAAGAGACCCAGTACTTC
CDR3: CASPRAGAQETQYF
V: TRBV7-2
J: TRBJ2-5
size: few
D: -